A selection of T cell receptor beta chains follows, all from one sample in a study of blood T cell repertoires in COVID-19. TCRdb keeps only in-frame clones here, not all; method: immunoSEQ multiplex PCR. The data show fewer than 110,000 clones, with about 90% seen just once and about 3% held by the top ten. The sample taken for sequencing was peripheral blood. These receptors all stem from a human donor in a cohort sampled during active COVID-19. Both conserved end residues are part of each CDR3. The D gene is left open where the match is weak. Not every row has a clone size; where given, it reads once, few, many or a size class.

abundance | d_gene | j_gene | v_gene | CDR3nt | CDR3aa
NA | TRBD1 | TRBJ2-7 | TRBV19 | TGTGCCAGTAGTTTTGGACAGGGGGAGGCCTACGAGCAGTACTTC | CASSFGQGEAYEQYF
NA | TRBD2 | TRBJ2-1 | TRBV4-1 | TGCGCCAGCAGGAGGGTAGCGGGACTCGATGAGCAGTTCTTC | CASRRVAGLDEQFF
NA | NA | TRBJ1-2 | TRBV5-3 | TGTGCCAGAAGCTTGGGGGGCAAAGGCTCCTATGGCTACACCTTC | CARSLGGKGSYGYTF
once | TRBD2 | TRBJ2-7 | TRBV6-6 | TGTGCCAGCAGGTCTACTAGCGGGGGCTCCTACGAGCAGTACTTC | CASRSTSGGSYEQYF
NA | NA | TRBJ1-1 | TRBV30 | TGTGCCTGGAGTGACTTTGGACAGTCTGAAGCTTTCTTT | CAWSDFGQSEAFF
NA | TRBD2 | TRBJ2-5 | TRBV27 | TGTGCCAGCAGTGGGCTAGCGGGAGGGCGTAGAGAGACCCAGTACTTC | CASSGLAGGRRETQYF
once | NA | TRBJ1-2 | TRBV5-4 | TGTGCCAGCAGTCCCAGGGGAACCTATGGCTACACCTTC | CASSPRGTYGYTF
NA | TRBD1 | TRBJ2-7 | TRBV19 | TGTGCCAGTAGTATCGGGACAGGGGGCTTCTACGAGCAGTACTTC | CASSIGTGGFYEQYF
NA | TRBD1 | TRBJ2-5 | TRBV6-5 | TGTGCCAGCAACCCCTCGGGACAGAAAGAGACCCAGTACTTC | CASNPSGQKETQYF
NA | NA | TRBJ2-7 | TRBV5-1 | TGCGCCAGCAGCTTCTTGTCCTCAGGGTTCTTGGTCCACGAGCAGTACTTC | CASSFLSSGFLVHEQYF
few | TRBD2 | TRBJ2-3 | TRBV18 | TGTGCCAGCTCACCCGAGACTAGCGGGAGCACAGATACGCAGTATTTT | CASSPETSGSTDTQYF
once | NA | TRBJ2-5 | TRBV6-5 | TGTGCCAGTAGTAGGACAAATAAGGTGGAGACCCAGTACTTC | CASSRTNKVETQYF
NA | NA | TRBJ2-7 | TRBV5-1 | TGCGCCAGCACCCCTGCGGGCCAGGGGCTGAGCGAGCAGTACTTC | CASTPAGQGLSEQYF
NA | NA | TRBJ1-5 | TRBV6-5 | TGTGCCAGCACTCCAGGGTCAGGGGTAGACCAGCCCCAGCATTTT | CASTPGSGVDQPQHF
NA | TRBD2 | TRBJ2-2 | TRBV6-5 | TGTGCCAGCAGTTCAGGACTAGCGGGTTGGGGGGAGCTGTTTTTT | CASSSGLAGWGELFF
NA | TRBD2 | TRBJ2-1 | TRBV3-1/TRBV3-2 | TGTGCCAGCAGCCACGCGGAGTGGACTAGCGGGAGGGCCATGCACAATGAGCAGTTCTTC | CASSHAEWTSGRAMHNEQFF
NA | NA | TRBJ2-3 | TRBV18 | TGTGCCAGCTCACCTCAACGGAGCACAGATACGCAGTATTTT | CASSPQRSTDTQYF
once | NA | TRBJ2-1 | TRBV5-1 | TGCGCCAGCAGCTTGGGGCGGGAAGGCAATGAGCAGTTCTTC | CASSLGREGNEQFF
NA | TRBD2 | TRBJ2-3 | TRBV4-1 | TGCGCCAGCAGCCCTCTTCCGAGCGGGGGGGCTACAGATACGCAGTATTTT | CASSPLPSGGATDTQYF
NA | NA | TRBJ1-6 | TRBV18 | TGTGCCAGCTCTCTCAACGGGGGGAGCTCCTATAATTCACCCCTCCACTTT | CASSLNGGSSYNSPLHF
NA | NA | TRBJ1-2 | TRBV7-2 | TGTGCCAGCAGCTTAGGCGGCAGCCCTTACTATGGCTACACCTTC | CASSLGGSPYYGYTF
NA | NA | TRBJ2-5 | TRBV18 | TGTGCCAGCTCACCCGAGGAGACCCAGTACTTC | CASSPEETQYF
NA | NA | TRBJ2-3 | TRBV5-1 | TGCGCCAGCAGCTTGGGGCAAAACACAGATACGCAGTATTTT | CASSLGQNTDTQYF
NA | NA | TRBJ2-2 | TRBV12-3/TRBV12-4 | TGTGCCAGCAGACTTGCAGGGGAGCTGTTTTTT | CASRLAGELFF
NA | TRBD1 | TRBJ2-3 | TRBV5-6 | TGTGCCAGCAGCTGGGGTTGGACAGGTCGCACAGATACGCAGTATTTT | CASSWGWTGRTDTQYF
NA | TRBD2 | TRBJ2-3 | TRBV28 | TGTGCCAGCAGTTTACGGGGGGGGACAGATACGCAGTATTTT | CASSLRGGTDTQYF
NA | NA | TRBJ2-3 | TRBV9 | TGTGCCAGCAGCGTAGCGAGGAGGGCGGCGGGTAGTAGAGTTGGCACAGATACGCAGTATTTT | CASSVARRAAGSRVGTDTQYF
NA | TRBD2 | TRBJ2-1 | TRBV11-3 | TGTGCCAGCAGCCCCAATTCCCGGACTAGCCCAAGTGGTATCAATGAGCAGTTCTTC | CASSPNSRTSPSGINEQFF
NA | TRBD2 | TRBJ2-3 | TRBV9 | TGTGCCAGCAGCCTCCGGACTAGCTCAGATACGCAGTATTTT | CASSLRTSSDTQYF
NA | TRBD2 | TRBJ2-1 | TRBV4-2 | TGTGCCAGCAGCCGGGGACTAGCGGGAGCGGATGAGCAGTTCTTC | CASSRGLAGADEQFF
NA | TRBD2 | TRBJ2-7 | TRBV6-6 | TGTGCCAGCAGAAGTAGCGGGGGCCTTTACGAGCAGTACTTC | CASRSSGGLYEQYF
NA | NA | TRBJ1-2 | TRBV19 | TGTGCCAGTAGTTTTACAGGGTCTAACTATGGCTACACCTTC | CASSFTGSNYGYTF
NA | TRBD2 | TRBJ2-7 | TRBV10-3 | TGTGCCATCAAGCGCTCACTAGCGGGGGGGCCCTCCGAGCAGTACTTC | CAIKRSLAGGPSEQYF
NA | TRBD2 | TRBJ2-7 | TRBV7-9 | TGTGCCAGCAGCCCTACCGGGACTAGCGGTTCCTACGAGCAGTACTTC | CASSPTGTSGSYEQYF
NA | NA | TRBJ1-6 | TRBV7-9 | TGTGCCAGCAGCAACAGGAGCTCCTATAATTCACCCCTCCACTTT | CASSNRSSYNSPLHF
NA | TRBD1 | TRBJ1-4 | TRBV2 | TGTGCCAGCAGTGCATACAGGGGAGGAACAACTAATGAAAAACTGTTTTTT | CASSAYRGGTTNEKLFF
once | NA | TRBJ2-1 | TRBV18 | TGTGCCAGCTCGTACATAGCAGCTGAGCAGTTCTTC | CASSYIAAEQFF
NA | NA | TRBJ2-2 | TRBV5-6 | TGTGCCAGCAGCTTGGTTGACAGAGCGAACACCGGGGAGCTGTTTTTT | CASSLVDRANTGELFF
NA | NA | TRBJ2-4 | TRBV19 | TGTGCCAGTAGTATAGCGGGATTCGCCGAGACCCCAAAAAACATTCAGTACTTC | CASSIAGFAETPKNIQYF
NA | TRBD1 | TRBJ1-4 | TRBV27 | TGTGCCAGCAACAGGGGATATGAAAAACTGTTTTTT | CASNRGYEKLFF